This T cell receptor (beta chain) was observed in a study of identical twins. cDNA molecules carried unique molecular identifiers, and template switching added a universal primer site. TCRdb redid the calling of the 5' RACE reads with MiXCR, one entry per CDR3 protein. The data contain nearly 650,000 distinct CDR3 sequences, just over 7% of them singletons. The germline CDR1 and CDR2 sequences are SNHLY and FYNNEI. Trimming pared 7 bases from V and 1 base from J, leaving 8 bases between. There are 12 residues in the CDR3. These records were also assigned to another study, of yellow fever vaccine responses in identical twins. That investigation notes: The T cell response to vaccination in identical twins was reportedly partly convergent and partly personalized.

The source of this sequence is a woman younger than 35 in good health. J is TRBJ2-7 and V is TRBV2; no firm D call. Sequenced input: PBMCs. For the CDR3, the DNA is TGTGCCAGCATTGGGCAGTCCTACGAGCAGTACTTC. Translated: CASIGQSYEQYF.